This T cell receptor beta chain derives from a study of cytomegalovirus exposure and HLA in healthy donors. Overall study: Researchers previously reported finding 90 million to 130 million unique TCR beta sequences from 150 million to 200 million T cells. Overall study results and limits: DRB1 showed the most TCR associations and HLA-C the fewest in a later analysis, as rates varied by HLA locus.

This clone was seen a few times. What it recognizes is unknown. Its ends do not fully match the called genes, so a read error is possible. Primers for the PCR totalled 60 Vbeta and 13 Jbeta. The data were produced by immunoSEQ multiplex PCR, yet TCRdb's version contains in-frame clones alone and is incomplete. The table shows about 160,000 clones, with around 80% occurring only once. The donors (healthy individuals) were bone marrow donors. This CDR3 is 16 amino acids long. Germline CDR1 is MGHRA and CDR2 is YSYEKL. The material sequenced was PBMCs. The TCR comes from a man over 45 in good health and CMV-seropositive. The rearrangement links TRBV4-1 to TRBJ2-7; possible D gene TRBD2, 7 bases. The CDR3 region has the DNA TGTGCCAGCAGCCAGTCGAGGGGCGGGGGCGCCTACGAGCAGTACTTC. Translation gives CASSQSRGGGAYEQYF.